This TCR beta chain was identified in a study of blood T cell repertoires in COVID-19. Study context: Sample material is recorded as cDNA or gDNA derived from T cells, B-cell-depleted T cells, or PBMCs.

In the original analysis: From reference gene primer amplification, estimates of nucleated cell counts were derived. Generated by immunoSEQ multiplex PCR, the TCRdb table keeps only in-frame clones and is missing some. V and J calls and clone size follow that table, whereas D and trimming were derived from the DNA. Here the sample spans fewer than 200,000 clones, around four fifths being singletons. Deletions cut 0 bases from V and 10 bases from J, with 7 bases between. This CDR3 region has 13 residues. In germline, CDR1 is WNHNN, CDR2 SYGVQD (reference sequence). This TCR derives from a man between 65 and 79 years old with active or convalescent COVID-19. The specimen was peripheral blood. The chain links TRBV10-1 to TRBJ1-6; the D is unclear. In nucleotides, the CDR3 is TGCGCCAGCAGTGAGTCGAGGGAATCACCCCTCCACTTT. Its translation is CASSESRESPLHF.